This TCR beta chain was sequenced in a study of cytomegalovirus exposure and HLA in healthy donors (dated by TCRdb to about 2017). The study in broad terms: In an earlier analysis of 587 of the donors, 250 to 300 Gb of sequence data and just under 120 million unique TCR beta sequences from about 180 million T cells were reported. About 300 gigabases of sequencing data and around 88 million unique TCR sequences made up an early release that covered approximately 650 HLA-typed donors. Of the approximately 400 genotyped donors, about 80% fell in the genetic ancestry cluster associated with self-reported Caucasian donors. The aim of the study was to test whether cataloging public T cell receptors could identify signatures of past pathogen exposure. The T cell repertoires of 700 or so subjects were profiled by immunosequencing and related to cytomegalovirus serostatus. Along with the roughly 610-subject first cohort, a separate validation cohort of approximately 110 different subjects was used. To predict cytomegalovirus infection status, the study combined high-throughput TCR immunosequencing, statistical association of individual TCRs with disease status, and machine learning. In a later analysis, previously published TCR beta repertoires from 666 donors were re-analyzed and high-resolution HLA genotyping was added so that TCR occurrence patterns could be studied. The later analysis used no new phenotypic data to find candidate immune exposures, relying instead on TCR beta sequences and their occurrence across donors. To decide whether each TCR beta V gene segment behaved as functional or pseudogenic, an earlier analysis of several hundred of the donors relied on high-throughput TCR beta sequencing. Donor age, sex, ethnicity and CMV serostatus were compiled alongside the repertoire data. In a later genetic analysis, genome-wide SNP genotypes for about 55% of the roughly 670 donors were used, and that subset was treated as a discovery cohort. Every repertoire in the discovery cohort had been generated on one and the same sequencing platform. HLA typing included class I and class II loci at four-digit resolution. Typing coverage varied by locus: about 620-630 donors for A, B, C, DRB1 and DQB1; approximately 560 for DQA1; approximately 610 for DPA1; approximately 470 for DPB1. Because of strong linkage in the cohort, five DR-DQ haplotypes were treated as single units for association and clustering. On average, around 230,000 unique TCR beta nucleotide sequences were sequenced per donor among some 420 genotyped donors of the cohort, with approximately 18% of those sequences being non-productive.

The CDR3 has 15 amino acids, counting the end cysteine and phenylalanine. The kept DNA is CDR3 alone, 45 bases in frame from the first base. Looking up the germline V gene yields CDR1 ENHRY and CDR2 SYGVKD. From V the trimming removes 6 bases and from J it removes 5 bases, while the gene matches leave 10 bases of the junction unaccounted for. The full study reports these points: In a later genetic analysis, fewer N-insertions in productive TCRs were reported among donors in an Asian-associated ancestry cluster than the roughly 640-donor mean. A later analysis found that HLA-associated TCR beta chains were more clonally expanded and had lower generation probabilities than equally common non-associated chains. Correlated functional status among segregating V segments might reflect linkage disequilibrium, but an unknown experimental factor could not be ruled out. A later analysis found that most CMV-associated TCR beta chains appeared HLA-restricted, with HLA associations seemingly driven largely by CMV exposure. In the study, around 150 TCR beta chains were listed as associated with cytomegalovirus. Because HLA typing was missing for some donors at each locus, association tests included only the typed subset. This cohort had only TCR beta chains sequenced, and the lack of alpha or paired-chain data limited which features could be detected. Roughly uniform sequencing depth across donors was assumed in presence/absence analyses, although this assumption may not hold. Assigning TCR associations to individual alleles was difficult when HLA alleles, especially DR and DQ, strongly co-occurred. Across donors, most TCR sequences were observed very rarely, whereas some public TCRs were present in many individuals. CMV serostatus was the only immune exposure information available for the cohort. In an earlier analysis of around 600 of the donors, most TCR beta V segments appeared in productive rearrangements about 87% or about 30% of the time, broadly matching IMGT annotations. According to a later analysis, parvovirus B19, influenza, CMV and Epstein-Barr virus appeared linked to several top co-occurrence clusters. A cluster of highly shared sequence variants was judged likely to represent a technical artifact of the sequencing pipeline. The 87-base-pair reads could not distinguish some IMGT-functional V segments, including TRBV6-2 and TRBV6-3, so those segments were excluded. The authors suggested that the approach could potentially be generalized to other disease states and immunological phenotypes. In both the original and validation cohorts, the classifier was reported to diagnose cytomegalovirus status with high specificity and sensitivity. A further reported finding was that TCR beta sequences accurately predicted the HLA-A and HLA-B alleles for most subjects in the first cohort. An association between a missense DCLRE1C variant and V-gene and J-gene trimming of TCR beta chains was found in a later genetic analysis and replicated in an independent cohort. In a later analysis, TCR association rates were found to vary across HLA loci, with the most associated TCRs seen for DRB1 alleles and the fewest for HLA-C alleles. Seventeen rarely observed V segments, including chromosome 9 orphons, were excluded from the earlier analysis of a few hundred of the donors because counts were too low. A few of the identified cytomegalovirus-associated TCR beta chains were confirmed in vitro to be specific for cytomegalovirus antigens. In a later analysis, around 17,000 TCR beta sequences were associated with specific HLA alleles at a false discovery rate of 0.05.

Libraries were constructed by the immunoSEQ multiplex PCR assay. The multiplex PCR relied on a mix of 60 forward primers for TCR Vbeta segments and 13 reverse primers for TCR Jbeta segments. The CDR3 region of rearranged TCR beta genes was amplified from genomic DNA with a multiplex PCR assay. Amplified TCR beta libraries were sequenced as 87-base-pair reads on the Illumina HiSeq System. Concerning the study's data processing: A later analysis tallied 75 million to 95 million unique TCR beta chains across the 666 repertoires, and some 12 million of those chains were shared by two or more donors. A nearest-neighbor algorithm error-corrected the raw reads and collapsed the reads into unique sequences, merging closely related sequences to remove PCR and sequencing errors. Alignment of CDR3 sequences to IMGT reference sequences was used to assign V, D and J gene segments. For a sequence to be retained, a match of at least six nucleotides was required to both a V gene segment and a J gene segment. A rearrangement counted as productive if the CDR3 had no stop codons and remained in frame with V and J, and every other rearrangement counted as non-productive. Following IMGT convention, CDR3 was defined as the stretch from the second conserved V-encoded cysteine up to the conserved J-encoded phenylalanine. Sequences without an unambiguous match to a single V gene segment were excluded from the earlier analysis of about 630 of the donors. In an earlier analysis of several hundred of the donors, V segments were called functional above 56.7% productive rearrangements and were called segregating when the between-donor standard deviation exceeded 5%. A statistical classification framework was built for diagnosing cytomegalovirus status from the catalog of TCR beta chain sequences. A later analysis assigned V and J genes by comparing TCR nucleotide sequences with IMGT/GENE-DB human TR gene sequences. The TCRdist pipeline was used in a later analysis to assign CDR3 sequences and most-parsimonious VDJ recombination scenarios. In a later analysis, each TCR beta chain was defined by its CDR3 amino acid sequence together with its V-gene family, and reads without a unique V-gene family were excluded. In a later analysis, approximately 590 highly shared, low-generation-probability nucleotide sequences were removed to address suspected cross-contamination and a sequencing artifact. A later analysis calculated a clonal expansion index for each public chain from normalized within-repertoire ranks of inferred template counts. Generation probabilities in a later analysis came from a VDJ recombination model fitted to out-of-frame rearrangements, and those results were checked against IGoR. A later analysis scored TCR-TCR, TCR-HLA and TCR-CMV co-occurrence with hypergeometric tests, applying a repertoire-size bias correction to TCR pairs. To estimate false discovery rates, a later analysis permuted the HLA or CMV assignments 20 times. In a later analysis, co-occurring TCRs were grouped using DBSCAN, with TCRdist sequence similarity added in when clustering inside HLA-allele-positive subsets. Repertoires with fewer than 30,000 or more than 120,000 public chains were left out of co-occurrence clustering, as were four to six repertoires with anomalous nucleotide sharing. The clones in this table, taken by TCRdb from immuneACCESS, are in-frame only. Not every clone is retained; where verified, under half of the shortfall comes from an unresolved V gene, and the cause of the rest is unknown. V and J calls and clone size come straight from that table; D and trimming were deduced from the DNA. The sample has some 150,000 clones on record, about 75% of them singletons. The ten largest account for about 0.66% of the sample.

About this clone itself: The specificity of this receptor is unknown. No base quality information exists; no much larger clone differs at one position.

The cohort consisted of 600 or so healthy bone marrow donors. At the time of sampling, all cohort members were nominally healthy, though unrecorded immune exposures were likely present. The donor tested CMV seronegative, placing the donor among the roughly 400 seronegative members of the cohort. A peripheral blood sample was provided by each donor, and peripheral blood mononuclear cells were used for TCR beta sequencing. The Qiagen DNeasy Blood Extraction Kit was used to extract genomic DNA from the blood cell samples. The rearranged segments are TRBV10-3 and TRBJ1-5, and TRBD1 aligns with 7 junction nucleotides. The specimen sequenced was PBMCs. The clonotype originates from a male donor in good health and CMV-seronegative. CDR3 region: CAISRGQVTDQPQHF. The DNA sequence reads TGTGCCATCAGCCGCGGACAGGTAACCGATCAGCCCCAGCATTTT.